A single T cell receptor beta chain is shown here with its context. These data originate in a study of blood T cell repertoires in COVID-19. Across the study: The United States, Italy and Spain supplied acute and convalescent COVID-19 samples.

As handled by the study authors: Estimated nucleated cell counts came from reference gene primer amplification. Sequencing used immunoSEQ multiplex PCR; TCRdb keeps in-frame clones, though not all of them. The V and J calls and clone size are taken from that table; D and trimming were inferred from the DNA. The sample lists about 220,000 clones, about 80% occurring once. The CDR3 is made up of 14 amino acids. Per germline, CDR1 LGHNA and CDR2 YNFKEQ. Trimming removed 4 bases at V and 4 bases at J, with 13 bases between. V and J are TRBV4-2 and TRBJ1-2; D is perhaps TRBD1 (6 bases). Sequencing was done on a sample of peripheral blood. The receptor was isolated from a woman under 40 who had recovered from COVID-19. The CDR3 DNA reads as TGTGCCAGCAGCCCTGAAACAGGGATCTATGGCTACACCTTC. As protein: CASSPETGIYGYTF.